This entry is about one T cell receptor beta chain. This clonotype was seen only a few times. Its antigen is still unknown. It has no much larger one-base neighbor in the sample; base qualities were not kept. These data come from a study of blood T cells in healthy people across ages (dated by TCRdb to between 2014 and 2017). Regarding the study in general: In model experiments, template switching captured about one uniquely barcoded TCR beta cDNA molecule for every two T cells. Donors were grouped into four age groups: young (average 16 years), middle-aged (over 35), aged (roughly 67) and long-lived (over 80). The study measured age-related changes in TCR beta repertoire diversity using deep sequencing normalized with unique cDNA molecular identifiers. Two additional independent replicas of 1 million unique cDNA reads from the same blood draw were analyzed for two donors (one aged 18 to 30 and one aged 80 or older). To avoid experimental bias, donors of different ages were spread randomly across the sequencing lanes. Results the study describes overall, beyond this receptor: As age increased, observed TCR beta diversity per million T cells dropped in a roughly linear way, and a significant reduction was already evident by age roughly 40. Compared with the aged group, more naive CD4+ T cells, fewer expanded clones and increased TCR diversity were shown by the long-lived group, suggesting age selection. A strong correlation was found between observed TCR beta diversity and the percentage of naive T cells measured by flow cytometry. The CMV infection status of donors was not known, potentially confounding age-related changes in expanded clonotypes. Estimates of total diversity based on one million sequenced T cells were considered lower bounds and underestimates. Because profiling used bulk unsorted PBMCs, naive and antigen-experienced compartments could not be compared conclusively.

CDR3 length: 14 amino acids, cysteine to phenylalanine. Only CDR3 DNA is held: 42 bases, read in frame from base 1. Sequences SGDLS (CDR1) and YYNGEE (CDR2) are obtained from the germline V gene. V sheds 6 bases and J sheds 0 bases, leaving 9 bases between their ends. Libraries were constructed by 5' RACE. Sequencing used an Illumina HiSeq 2500. A second PCR of about 7 to 12 cycles was performed with a sample-barcoded 5' primer and a J-beta primer mix. Each TCR beta cDNA molecule received a unique molecular identifier from a template-switch 5' adaptor carrying 12 random nucleotides. At least 2.5 million CDR3-containing paired-end reads were obtained from each sample. All of the RNA was converted into first-strand cDNA using the Mint cDNA synthesis kit, with a TRBC-specific oligonucleotide serving as the primer. All cDNA was treated with uracil-DNA glycosylase and then went through a first 18-cycle PCR with the universal primers M1SS and BC2_uni_R. The authors' pipeline ran thus. For normalization, 1 million high-quality reads were randomly selected from each sample, with every read carrying a distinct molecular identifier. Instead of being binned into consensus sequences, reads with shared molecular identifiers were discarded. MiTCR, run with a Q25 quality threshold and the strictest error-elimination algorithm, handled CDR3 identification, clonotype clustering and error correction. A nonparametric unseen species model using Euler transformation provided a lower-bound estimate of total TCR beta diversity. TCRdb took the public reads, trimmed them with fastp at Q25, ran MiXCR for clone calling and kept in-frame beta chains. Each entry merges the rows of one CDR3 protein and shows their most common DNA and genes. TCRdb's processing, not the study's, gives the V and J calls here. A total of around 500,000 distinct CDR3 sequences appear in this sample, around 50% of them only once. The leading ten clones occupy roughly 24% of the sample.

Donors were 39 systemically healthy Caucasian individuals from Russia aged about 6 to 100 years. Each donor gave ten milliliters of peripheral blood, drawn into EDTA-treated Vacutainer tubes. PBMCs were isolated by Ficoll-Paque density-gradient centrifugation, with at least 7 million obtained per sample. Trizol reagent was used to extract total RNA from the PBMCs, yielding at least 5.5 micrograms per sample. The percentages of naive CD45RAhigh/CD27high T cells were determined by flow cytometry on a PBMC aliquot from every donor. The material sequenced was blood. This clonotype originated in an elderly man in good health. The chain employs TRBV9 and TRBJ2-2; the D segment may tentatively be TRBD1 or TRBD2, each giving 5 matched bases. The CDR3 protein sequence reads: CASNRGANTGELFF. The bases are TGTGCCAGCAATCGAGGGGCGAACACCGGGGAGCTGTTTTTT.